The TCR beta chain under discussion was sequenced for a study of blood T cell repertoires in COVID-19. Looking at the study overall: Sources were T cells, B-cell-depleted T cells, or PBMCs; the material itself was cDNA or gDNA.

The CDR3 length is 14 residues. Germline CDR1 is KGHSH and CDR2 is LQKENI. V gave up 3 bases and J gave up 5 bases, with 11 bases separating them. Repertoires were generated with immunoSEQ multiplex PCR, while TCRdb's copy carries only in-frame clones and drops some. Of almost 200,000 clones in the sample, 79% were seen once. The source material was peripheral blood. The rearrangement joins TRBV18 to TRBJ1-5; a possible D gene is TRBD1 (6 bases). The source is a woman aged 40 to 50 with COVID-19, enrolled during active disease. This CDR3 reads CASSPGGGDQPQHF. Written as DNA, the CDR3 is TGTGCCAGCTCACCGGGTGGGGGCGATCAGCCCCAGCATTTT.